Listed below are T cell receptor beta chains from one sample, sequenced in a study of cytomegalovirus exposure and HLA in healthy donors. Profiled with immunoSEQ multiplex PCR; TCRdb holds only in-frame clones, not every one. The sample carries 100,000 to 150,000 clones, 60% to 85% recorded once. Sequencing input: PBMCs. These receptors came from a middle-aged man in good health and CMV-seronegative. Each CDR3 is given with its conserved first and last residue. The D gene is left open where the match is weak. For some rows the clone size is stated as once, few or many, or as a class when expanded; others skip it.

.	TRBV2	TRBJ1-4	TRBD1	TGTGCCAGCCAACAGGGGAATGAAAAACTGTTTTTT	CASQQGNEKLFF
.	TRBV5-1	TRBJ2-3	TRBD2	TGCGCCAGCAGCCCAGGAGCGGGGGGTGTCGCAGATACGCAGTATTTT	CASSPGAGGVADTQYF
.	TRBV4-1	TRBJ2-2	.	TGCGCCAGCAGCCAAGGGGGGGGCTCAGACACCGGGGAGCTGTTTTTT	CASSQGGGSDTGELFF
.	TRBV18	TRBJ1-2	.	TGTGCCAGCTCACCCGTGAGGGATTCTGGCTACACCTTC	CASSPVRDSGYTF
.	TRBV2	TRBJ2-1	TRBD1	TGTGCCAGCAAACTTGGTCTGGGGACAGGGACCAATGAGCAGTTCTTC	CASKLGLGTGTNEQFF
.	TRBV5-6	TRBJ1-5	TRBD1	TGTGCCAGCAGCTTCTCTGGGACAGGGGCGGATCAGCCCCAGCATTTT	CASSFSGTGADQPQHF
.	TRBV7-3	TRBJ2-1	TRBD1	TGTGCCAGCAGCTCCCTGGGGACAGCCTCGTCCTACAATGAGCAGTTCTTC	CASSSLGTASSYNEQFF
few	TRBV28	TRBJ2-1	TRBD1	TGTGCCAGCAGCCCTCCGGACAGGGTTTTAGGGAGCTACAATGAGCAGTTCTTC	CASSPPDRVLGSYNEQFF
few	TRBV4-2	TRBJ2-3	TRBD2	TGTGCCAGCAGCCAAGATCTGCCTAGCGGGTCACCGAGGGATACGCAGTATTTT	CASSQDLPSGSPRDTQYF
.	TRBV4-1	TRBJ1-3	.	TGCGCCAGCAGCCCAGGGGCCGGTGGAAACACCATATATTTT	CASSPGAGGNTIYF
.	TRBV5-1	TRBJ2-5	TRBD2	TGCGCCAGCAGCTTGGGAACTAGCGGGGGCCGGGGTGAGGCCCAGTACTTC	CASSLGTSGGRGEAQYF
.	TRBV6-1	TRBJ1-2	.	TGTGCCAGCAGTATTCTTCATCGGGGCTATGGCTACACCTTC	CASSILHRGYGYTF
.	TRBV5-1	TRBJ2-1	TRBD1	TGCGCCAGCAGCTTGGAAGGGACAGGGGTCGATGAGCAGTTCTTC	CASSLEGTGVDEQFF
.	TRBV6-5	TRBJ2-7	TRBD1	TGTGCCAGCAGGACAGGGTCTGGGCCCTACGAGCAGTACTTC	CASRTGSGPYEQYF
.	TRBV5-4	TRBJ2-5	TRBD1	TGTGCCAGCAGCTCATATCAGGGGGCAGTGGCCCAGTACTTC	CASSSYQGAVAQYF
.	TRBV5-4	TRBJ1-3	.	TGTGCCAGCAGCTTGGACCCAGGGAAATCCGGAAACACCATATATTTT	CASSLDPGKSGNTIYF
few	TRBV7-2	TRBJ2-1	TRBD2	TGTGCCAGCAGCTTGGAGCGGGGGGGTTACAATGAGCAGTTCTTC	CASSLERGGYNEQFF
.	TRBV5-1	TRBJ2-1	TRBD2	TGCGCCAGCAGGGGGATCCTAGCGGGGAGTAATGAGCAGTTCTTC	CASRGILAGSNEQFF
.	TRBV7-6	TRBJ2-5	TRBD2	TGTGCCAGCAGCCTGCCTAGCGGGGGTACCCAAGAGACCCAGTACTTC	CASSLPSGGTQETQYF
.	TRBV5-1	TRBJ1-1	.	TGCGCCAGCAGGCGTTTATCGGGGGAAGGGAACACTGAAGCTTTCTTT	CASRRLSGEGNTEAFF
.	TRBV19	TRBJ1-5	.	TGTGCCAGTAGTAGTAGTTCCGGGGTGGATCAGCCCCAGCATTTT	CASSSSSGVDQPQHF
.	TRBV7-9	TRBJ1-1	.	TGTGCCAGCAGCTTACAGGGTTGGAACACTGAAGCTTTCTTT	CASSLQGWNTEAFF
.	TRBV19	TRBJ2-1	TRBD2	TGTGCCAGTAGTATAGCCCGGCCTAGCGGGGTATACAATGAGCAGTTCTTC	CASSIARPSGVYNEQFF
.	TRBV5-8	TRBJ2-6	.	TGTGCCAGCAGCTTGCCAGGAGGGGCTGGGGCCAACGTCCTGACTTTC	CASSLPGGAGANVLTF
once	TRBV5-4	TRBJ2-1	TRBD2	TGTGCCAGCAGCTTGGCGAGTAGCGGGGGGTCCTACAATGAGCAGTTCTTC	CASSLASSGGSYNEQFF
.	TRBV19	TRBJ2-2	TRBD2	TGTGCCAGTAGTCTAAGCGGGGGACCTGGGGAGCTGTTTTTT	CASSLSGGPGELFF
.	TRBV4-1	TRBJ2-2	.	TGCGCCAGCAGGGAGGGGGCTGGCACCGGGGAGCTGTTTTTT	CASREGAGTGELFF
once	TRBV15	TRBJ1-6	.	TGTGCCACCAGCAGAGATTGGCCAGGGACTTATTCACCCCTCCACTTT	CATSRDWPGTYSPLHF
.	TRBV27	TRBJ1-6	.	TGTGCCAGCAGTACGACACGCTCTTCACCCCTCCACTTT	CASSTTRSSPLHF
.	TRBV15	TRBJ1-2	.	TGTGCCACCAGCAGAGATCGGCCGGGAGGCTACACCTTC	CATSRDRPGGYTF
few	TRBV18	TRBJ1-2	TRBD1	TGTGCCAGCTCACCTCGTATCGGACAGGGGGACTATGGCTACACCTTC	CASSPRIGQGDYGYTF